The 8 T cell receptor beta chains listed next were all sequenced from one sample in a study of PD-1 blockade in mismatch repair-deficient tumors. The method was immunoSEQ multiplex PCR; TCRdb's version includes in-frame clones alone and lacks a portion of them. The repertoire has 120,000 or so clones, around 87% of them found once; the top ten carry roughly 13%. The input for sequencing was peripheral blood, taken 44 weeks after starting pembrolizumab. All receptors derive from an adult with mismatch repair-deficient cancer.

V gene TRBV19 combines with J gene TRBJ2-7; TRBD2 is a possible D gene (6 bases). V lost 3 bases, J lost 2 bases, and 11 bases lay in between. The V gene's germline CDR1 is LNHDA and CDR2 SQIVND (reference sequence). There are 14 residues in the CDR3. Here the CDR3 reads CASSIRRDTYEQYF. The CDR3 bases are TGTGCCAGTAGTATTAGGAGGGATACCTACGAGCAGTACTTC. Filled out from reference TRBV19 and TRBJ2-7, the complete variable domain reads DGGITQSPKYLFRKEGQNVTLSCEQNLNHDAMYWYRQDPGQGLRLIYYSQIVNDFQKGDIAEGYSVSREKKESFPLTVTSAQKNPTAFYLCASSIRRDTYEQYFGPGTRLTVT.

In DNA form, the CDR3 reads TGTGCCAGCAGCTTAAGTATCCCGGGAGGAAACACCATATATTTT. This sequence encodes CASSLSIPGGNTIYF. This sequence joins TRBV11-2 and TRBJ1-3; D call uncertain. This CDR3 has 15 residues. V gave up 2 bases and J gave up 4 bases, with 12 bases separating them. The V gene's germline CDR1 is SGHAT and CDR2 FQNNGV.

The chain couples TRBV19 to TRBJ2-2; D may correspond to TRBD1 or TRBD2 (5 bases each). This CDR3 region has 16 residues. CDR1 LNHDA and CDR2 SQIVND come from the germline V gene (reference sequence). V was pared by 8 bases and J by 3 bases, with 19 bases between. The CDR3 DNA reads as TGTGCCAGTCAAACACCCCCACTAGGGGACACCGGGGAGCTGTTTTTT. It translates to CASQTPPLGDTGELFF.

The CDR3 is CASSQDAGEAYNEQFF. The CDR3 coding sequence is TGCGCCAGCAGCCAAGATGCGGGAGAAGCCTACAATGAGCAGTTCTTC. The chain joins TRBV4-3 to TRBJ2-1, with 7 bases matching TRBD2. CDR3 length: 16 amino acids. Germline V gene data show CDR1 as LGHNA and CDR2 as YSLEER. The V and J ends lost 0 bases and 2 bases, in that order; junction bases with no gene match: 4.

CDR3 in amino acids: CAWSYGLAGNEQYF. As DNA, the CDR3 is TGTGCCTGGAGTTATGGACTAGCGGGAAACGAGCAGTACTTC. The chain joins TRBV30 to TRBJ2-7, with 12 bases that match TRBD2. V shed 2 bases, J shed 5 bases, and the junction held 4 bases outside the gene matches. This CDR3 has 14 amino acids. Germline V lookup: CDR1 GTSNPN, CDR2 SVGIG (reference sequence).

This clone was detected only a few times. The chain joins TRBV5-1 to TRBJ1-1; 11 nucleotides align to TRBD1. The CDR3 contains 15 residues. V gave up 3 bases and J gave up 3 bases; unmatched junction bases: 4. Germline CDR1 SGHRS, CDR2 YFSETQ. The CDR3 nucleotides are TGCGCCAGCAGCTCCGGGACAGGGGGTTACACTGAAGCTTTCTTT. The encoded protein is CASSSGTGGYTEAFF.

This chain links TRBV9 with TRBJ2-2; D not certain. V was trimmed by 1 base and J by 6 bases, leaving 4 bases between them. There are 12 residues in the CDR3. The germline V gene has CDR1 SGDLS and CDR2 YYNGEE. For the CDR3, the DNA is TGTGCCAGCAGCGTATCGGCCGGGGAGCTGTTTTTT. Amino acids: CASSVSAGELFF.

The chain uses TRBV4-3 and TRBJ2-7; 8 bases match TRBD1. Germline-derived CDR1 and CDR2 are LGHNA and YSLEER. V shed 0 bases, J shed 4 bases, and the junction held 5 bases outside the gene matches. This CDR3 has 15 amino acids. CDR3 in amino acids: CASSQDENRGYEQYF. For the CDR3, the DNA is TGCGCCAGCAGCCAAGATGAGAACAGGGGGTACGAGCAGTACTTC.